The source of this T cell receptor (beta chain) is a study of shared clonotypes between healthy human individuals. The wider study: The donors, a couple of women and three men, were aged 18 to 49.

The study, taken as a whole, reports: Against clonotypes common to all four donors, non-shared ones had lower generation probabilities. Represented genetic and exposure-history diversity was restricted by having few donors.

CDR3 length: 15 amino acids. Trimming cost V 10 bases and J 7 bases, with 25 bases left between them. The germline V gene encodes CDR1 SGDLS and CDR2 YYNGEE. A note on this clone: What it binds is not known.

Assay: immunoSEQ multiplex PCR; the TCRdb copy retains only in-frame clones and omits some. The sample lists approximately 2.4 million clones; 90% to 96% were seen once. The chain joins TRBV9 to TRBJ2-3; D may be TRBD1 (6 bases). The sequenced sample was naive CD4+ T cells sorted from blood. The subset is: CD45RA+ positively selected. The receptor's source is a man younger than 35 in good health. The CDR3 loop is CASTPGKGVEYTQYF. The CDR3 DNA follows: TGTGCCTCCACCCCGGGGAAGGGGGTTGAATATACGCAGTATTTT.